This record covers a single TCR beta chain. This sample is part of a study of shared clonotypes between healthy human individuals. Whole-study context: CD4 naive cells filled three plates per donor, CD4 memory three, CD8 naive two and CD8 memory one.

This was a deep-level run. Sequencing was performed with immunoSEQ multiplex PCR; in TCRdb, only in-frame clones are kept and a portion is missing. The sample includes some 740,000 clones, 80% to 95% of them seen just once. The CDR3 loop spans 14 amino acids. Germline-derived CDR1 and CDR2 are MNHEY and SMNVEV (reference sequence). Trimming removed 5 bases at V and 4 bases at J, with 12 bases between. In the naive CD8 group, cells lacked CD45RO and were positively selected for CCR7, so terminally differentiated effector memory CD45RA+ cells were left out. Sequencing was done on a sample of naive CD8+ T cells sorted from blood. The chain uses TRBV27 and TRBJ1-5; D is uncertain. This TCR was recovered from a man aged 25-45 years in good health. The CDR3 loop is CASSEFDGNQPQHF. The DNA for the CDR3 is TGTGCCAGCAGTGAATTTGACGGTAATCAGCCCCAGCATTTT.